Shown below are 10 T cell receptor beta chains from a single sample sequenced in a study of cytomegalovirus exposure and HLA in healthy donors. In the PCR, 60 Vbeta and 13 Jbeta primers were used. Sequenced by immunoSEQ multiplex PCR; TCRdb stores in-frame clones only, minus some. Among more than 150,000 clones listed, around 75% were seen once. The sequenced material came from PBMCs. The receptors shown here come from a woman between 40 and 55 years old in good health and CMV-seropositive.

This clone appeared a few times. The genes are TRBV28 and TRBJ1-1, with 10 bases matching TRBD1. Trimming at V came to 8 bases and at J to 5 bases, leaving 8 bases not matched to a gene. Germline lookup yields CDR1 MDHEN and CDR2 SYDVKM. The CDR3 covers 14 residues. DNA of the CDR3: TGTGCCAGCCTCCGCCGACAGGGGGCGACTGAAGCTTTCTTT. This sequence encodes CASLRRQGATEAFF. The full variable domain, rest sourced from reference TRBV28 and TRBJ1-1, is DVKVTQSSRYLVKRTGEKVFLECVQDMDHENMFWYRQDPGLGLRLIYFSYDVKMKEKGDIPEGYSVSREKKERFSLILESASTNQTSMYLCASLRRQGATEAFFGQGTRLTVV.

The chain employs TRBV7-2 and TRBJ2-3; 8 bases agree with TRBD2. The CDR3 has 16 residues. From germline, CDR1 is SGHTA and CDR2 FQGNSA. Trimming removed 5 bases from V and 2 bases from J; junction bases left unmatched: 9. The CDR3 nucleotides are TGTGCCAGCAGCAACATGCTAGCGGGCCACACAGATACGCAGTATTTT. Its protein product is CASSNMLAGHTDTQYF.

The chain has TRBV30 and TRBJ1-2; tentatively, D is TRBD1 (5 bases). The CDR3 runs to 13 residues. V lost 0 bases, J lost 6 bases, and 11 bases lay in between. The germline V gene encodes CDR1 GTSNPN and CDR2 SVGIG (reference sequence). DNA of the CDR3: TGTGCCTGGAGTGTACGGGCAGGGAATGGCTACACCTTC. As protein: CAWSVRAGNGYTF.

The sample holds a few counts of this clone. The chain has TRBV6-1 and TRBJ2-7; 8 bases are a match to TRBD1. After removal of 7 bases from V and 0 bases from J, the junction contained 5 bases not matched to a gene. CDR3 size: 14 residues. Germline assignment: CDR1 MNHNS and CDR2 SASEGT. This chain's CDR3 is CASTRTGTSYEQYF. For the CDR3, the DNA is TGTGCCAGCACCCGGACAGGGACCTCCTACGAGCAGTACTTC.

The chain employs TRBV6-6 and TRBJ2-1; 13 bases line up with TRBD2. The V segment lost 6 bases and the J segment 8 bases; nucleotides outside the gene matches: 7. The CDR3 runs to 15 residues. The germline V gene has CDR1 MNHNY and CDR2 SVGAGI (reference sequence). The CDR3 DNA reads TGTGCCAGCAGGCGACTAGCGGGAGGTTGGGATGAGCAGTTCTTC. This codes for CASRRLAGGWDEQFF.

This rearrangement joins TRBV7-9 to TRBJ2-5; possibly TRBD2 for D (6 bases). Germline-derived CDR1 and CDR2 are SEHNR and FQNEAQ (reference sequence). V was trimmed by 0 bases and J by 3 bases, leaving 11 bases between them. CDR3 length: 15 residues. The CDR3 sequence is CASSLAEGPEETQYF. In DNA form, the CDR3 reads TGTGCCAGCAGCTTAGCGGAGGGGCCCGAAGAGACCCAGTACTTC.

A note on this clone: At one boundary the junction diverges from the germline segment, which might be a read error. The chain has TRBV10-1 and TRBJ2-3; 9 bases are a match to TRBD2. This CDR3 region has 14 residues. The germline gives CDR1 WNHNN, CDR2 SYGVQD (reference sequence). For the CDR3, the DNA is TGCGCCAGCAGCTCCGGGACTAGCATAGATACGCAGTATTTT. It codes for CASSSGTSIDTQYF.

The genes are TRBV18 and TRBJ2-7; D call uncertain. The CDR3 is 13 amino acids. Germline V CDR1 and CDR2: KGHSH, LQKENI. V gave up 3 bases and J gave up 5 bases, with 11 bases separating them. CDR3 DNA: TGTGCCAGCTCACCGGGCCATGGCGACGAGCAGTACTTC. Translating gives CASSPGHGDEQYF.

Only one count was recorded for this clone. CDR3 sequence (DNA): TGTGCCAGCAGCTTCCGTTCCGAGGGGAGGAATGGCTACACCTTC. Translating it yields CASSFRSEGRNGYTF. The chain carries TRBV7-6 and TRBJ1-2; D possibly corresponds to TRBD1 (5 bases). The CDR3 spans 15 residues. The germline gives CDR1 SGHVS, CDR2 FNYEAQ. The V end lost 3 bases, the J end lost 6 bases, and 17 bases lay between the germline ends. The full variable domain, rest sourced from reference TRBV7-6 and TRBJ1-2, is GAGVSQSPRYKVTKRGQDVALRCDPISGHVSLYWYRQALGQGPEFLTYFNYEAQQDKSGLPNDRFSAERPEGSISTLTIQRTEQRDSAMYRCASSFRSEGRNGYTFGSGTRLTVV.

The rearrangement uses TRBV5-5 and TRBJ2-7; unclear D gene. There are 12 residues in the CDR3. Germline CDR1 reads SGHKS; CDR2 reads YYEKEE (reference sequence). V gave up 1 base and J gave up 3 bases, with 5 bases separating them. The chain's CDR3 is CASSLSIYEQYF. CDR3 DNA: TGTGCCAGCAGCTTGTCAATCTACGAGCAGTACTTC.